The 31 T cell receptor beta chains reported below all come from one sample, sequenced in a study of beta chain features in type 1 diabetes. Their specific antigens are unknown. Whole-study findings and limits: Type 1 diabetes patients had moderately but significantly shorter TCRB CDR3s in all four CD4+ subsets.

Of the isolated RNA, all was reverse transcribed, and so the sequenced material was expressed TCRB transcripts. Repertoires were generated with immunoSEQ multiplex PCR, while TCRdb's copy carries only in-frame clones and drops some. This table has approximately 280,000 clones, around 16% appearing once. The sample consisted of naive CD4+ T cells from blood. All receptors come from a man younger than 35 with type 1 diabetes.

This chain joins TRBV2 and TRBJ2-1; maybe TRBD2 (6 bases). The CDR3 spans 15 residues. CDR1 SNHLY and CDR2 FYNNEI come from the germline V gene. Trimming removed 3 bases at V and 7 bases at J, with 16 bases between. The CDR3 coding sequence is TGTGCCAGCAGTGAGAGGGCGATTGGGAGGAATGAGCAGTTCTTC. It translates to CASSERAIGRNEQFF.

V and J are TRBV5-6 and TRBJ1-1, with D unclear. Trimming removed 0 bases at V and 2 bases at J, with 11 bases between. Germline CDR1 reads SGHDT; CDR2 reads YYEEEE. CDR3 length: 15 amino acids. The CDR3 nucleotides read TGTGCCAGCAGCTTGGTGCTGGCAGGAAACACTGAAGCTTTCTTT. This translates into CASSLVLAGNTEAFF. Drawing the rest from reference TRBV5-6 and TRBJ1-1, the complete variable domain is DAGVTQSPTHLIKTRGQQVTLRCSPKSGHDTVSWYQQALGQGPQFIFQYYEEEERQRGNFPDRFSGHQFPNYSSELNVNALLLGDSALYLCASSLVLAGNTEAFFGQGTRLTVV.

The V and J genes are TRBV6-4 and TRBJ2-5, with TRBD2 matching 9 bases. V shed 5 bases and J 2 bases; nucleotides not matched to a gene: 6. Looked up from germline, CDR1 is MRHNA and CDR2 is SNTAGT. The CDR3 runs 15 residues. The CDR3 reads CASSLVSGGQETQYF. CDR3 DNA: TGTGCCAGCAGTTTAGTTAGCGGGGGACAAGAGACCCAGTACTTC.

The chain links TRBV28 to TRBJ2-1; D ambiguous. The CDR3 runs to 12 residues. V was pared by 2 bases and J by 5 bases, with 4 bases between. Germline-derived CDR1 and CDR2 are MDHEN and SYDVKM. CDR3 amino acids: CASSLPDNEQFF. DNA of the CDR3: TGTGCCAGCAGTTTACCCGACAATGAGCAGTTCTTC. The full variable domain, rest sourced from reference TRBV28 and TRBJ2-1, is DVKVTQSSRYLVKRTGEKVFLECVQDMDHENMFWYRQDPGLGLRLIYFSYDVKMKEKGDIPEGYSVSREKKERFSLILESASTNQTSMYLCASSLPDNEQFFGPGTRLTVL.

The chain employs TRBV27 and TRBJ1-5; D possibly corresponds to TRBD1 (5 bases). Germline CDR1 MNHEY, CDR2 SMNVEV (reference sequence). Trimming pared 3 bases from V and 4 bases from J, leaving 7 bases between. The CDR3 consists of 13 residues. CDR3 sequence (DNA): TGTGCCAGCAGTTTCGGGACTAATCAGCCCCAGCATTTT. Translation: CASSFGTNQPQHF.

The chain carries TRBV7-9 and TRBJ2-7; a possible D gene is TRBD1 (6 bases). V lost 5 bases to trimming and J lost 6 bases, with 17 bases between them. Germline V gene lookup returns CDR1 SEHNR and CDR2 FQNEAQ (reference sequence). The CDR3 spans 14 residues. This CDR3 is CASSRKQGSGEQYF. The CDR3 DNA follows: TGTGCCAGCAGCCGAAAACAGGGATCAGGCGAGCAGTACTTC.

Points on this clone: Relative to the germline gene, one junction end is altered; a read error may explain this. V and J are TRBV27 and TRBJ2-1; 7 positions match TRBD1. CDR1 is MNHEY, CDR2 SMNVEV, per germline (reference sequence). This CDR3 has 12 residues. As DNA, the CDR3 is TGTGCCAGCAGCCCCCTAGGGGGCGGCTGGCTCTTC. This codes for CASSPLGGGWLF.

In its sample, this clone was seen once. The junction departs from germline at one end; a sequencing error may be responsible. The CDR3 DNA is TGTCCCACCAGCAGAGATTACAAGCCTCCAAGGGAGGGCGAGCAGTACTTC. Translating gives CPTSRDYKPPREGEQYF. This chain links TRBV15 with TRBJ2-7; TRBD2 matches 7 bases. The length of the CDR3 is 17 residues. From germline, CDR1 is LNHNV and CDR2 YYDKDF (reference sequence). The full variable domain, with the rest looked up from reference TRBV15 and TRBJ2-7, is DAMVIQNPRYQVTQFGKPVTLSCSQTLNHNVMYWYQQKSSQAPKLLFHYYDKDFNNEADTPDNFQSRRPNTSFCFLDIRSPGLGDTAMYLCPTSRDYKPPREGEQYFGPGTRLTVT.

The rearrangement uses TRBV4-3 and TRBJ2-3; D not certain. Germline V lookup: CDR1 LGHNA, CDR2 YSLEER. V lost 0 bases to trimming and J lost 5 bases, with 15 bases between them. The CDR3 is 16 amino acids. CDR3 sequence: CASSQDNVAGGDTQYF. CDR3 coding DNA: TGCGCCAGCAGCCAAGATAATGTCGCCGGTGGAGATACGCAGTATTTT.

This clone has only a few counts. The genes are TRBV7-9 and TRBJ2-3, with D uncertain. CDR3 length: 13 amino acids. Trimming stripped 6 bases from V and 2 bases from J, with 9 bases between. Germline V gene data show CDR1 as SEHNR and CDR2 as FQNEAQ (reference sequence). CDR3: CASRDFSTDTQYF. CDR3 in DNA: TGTGCCAGCAGAGACTTCTCCACAGATACGCAGTATTTT.

The chain combines TRBV28 with TRBJ2-3, with 9 bases fitting TRBD1. The length of the CDR3 is 15 residues. CDR1 is MDHEN, CDR2 SYDVKM, per germline. V trimming: 5 bases; J trimming: 5 bases; junction bases outside the gene matches: 8. The CDR3, as DNA: TGTGCCAGCAGTCCAGGGGGACAGGGCCTAGATACGCAGTATTTT. Translated: CASSPGGQGLDTQYF.

This chain connects TRBV27 to TRBJ2-1, with 7 bases lining up with TRBD1. Germline V gene sequence: CDR1 MNHEY, CDR2 SMNVEV (reference sequence). The CDR3 covers 13 residues. V gave up 6 bases and J gave up 10 bases; unmatched junction bases: 9. The CDR3 sequence: CASRRQGLSEQFF. The CDR3 nucleotides read TGTGCCAGCAGAAGACAGGGCCTTTCCGAGCAGTTCTTC.

This clone showed up just a few times. The rearrangement uses TRBV28 and TRBJ2-7; 9 nucleotides agree with TRBD1. Germline CDR1 and CDR2: MDHEN and SYDVKM. The CDR3 totals 13 residues. V lost 6 bases to trimming and J lost 4 bases; unmatched junction nucleotides: 4. The CDR3 bases are TGTGCCAGCAGATCACAGGGGGCGTACGAGCAGTACTTC. Protein: CASRSQGAYEQYF.

This clone was observed a handful of times. The chain carries TRBV7-2 and TRBJ2-7; 8 bases fit TRBD2. The germline gives CDR1 SGHTA, CDR2 FQGNSA. The CDR3 is made up of 14 amino acids. V shed 5 bases and J 6 bases; nucleotides not matched to a gene: 9. CDR3 sequence reads: CASSRLGLEAEQYF. CDR3 DNA sequence: TGTGCCAGCAGCCGCCTGGGACTAGAGGCCGAGCAGTACTTC.

The chain recombines TRBV7-8 with TRBJ2-1; the D gene is possibly TRBD1 (6 bases). The CDR3 runs 15 residues. V was cut by 4 bases and J by 5 bases, with 15 bases left in between. From germline, CDR1 is SGHVS and CDR2 FQNEAQ. This chain's CDR3 is CASSSSRGQNNEQFF. In nucleotides, the CDR3 is TGTGCCAGCAGCTCATCGCGCGGACAGAACAATGAGCAGTTCTTC.

This chain connects TRBV30 to TRBJ1-2; a weak D match, TRBD1 (6 bases). The CDR3 extends over 17 amino acids. The V end lost 3 bases, the J end lost 0 bases, and 20 bases lay between the germline ends. Looked up from germline, CDR1 is GTSNPN and CDR2 is SVGIG (reference sequence). The CDR3 coding sequence is TGTGCCTGGAGGGGAGAATTAGACAGGCTATCTAACTATGGCTACACCTTC. Translated, it gives CAWRGELDRLSNYGYTF.

In this sample, this clone turned up a few times. The V gene is TRBV19, the J gene TRBJ2-6; possible D gene TRBD2, 5 bases. The CDR3 runs 13 residues. Germline assignment: CDR1 LNHDA and CDR2 SQIVND (reference sequence). Trimming pared 8 bases from V and 2 bases from J, leaving 7 bases between. The CDR3: CASSGTGANVLTF. The CDR3 DNA reads TGTGCCAGTTCCGGGACTGGGGCCAACGTCCTGACTTTC.

The chain has TRBV9 and TRBJ1-5; 7 bases are a match to TRBD1. The CDR3 runs 15 residues. V was clipped by 5 bases and J by 3 bases; unmatched bases: 8. Germline V gene data show CDR1 as SGDLS and CDR2 as YYNGEE. Here the CDR3 DNA reads TGTGCCAGCAGACTAACGGGACAGCTCAATCAGCCCCAGCATTTT. It is translated as CASRLTGQLNQPQHF.

The chain recombines TRBV30 with TRBJ2-5; weak D call: TRBD2 (6 bases). Germline loops: CDR1 GTSNPN, CDR2 SVGIG (reference sequence). V was trimmed by 4 bases and J by 5 bases, leaving 17 bases between them. The CDR3 has 14 residues. The CDR3 loop is CAWTIGGTGETQYF. CDR3 nucleotide sequence: TGTGCCTGGACCATAGGCGGGACTGGTGAGACCCAGTACTTC.

The rearrangement links TRBV9 to TRBJ1-3; D call uncertain. V lost 1 base and J lost 1, with 12 bases in between. Germline CDR1 reads SGDLS; CDR2 reads YYNGEE. This CDR3 has 16 amino acids. The CDR3 loop reads CASSVLADYSGNTIYF. In nucleotides, the CDR3 is TGTGCCAGCAGCGTATTGGCCGACTATTCTGGAAACACCATATATTTT.

This clone was seen more than once but under ten times. The rearrangement joins TRBV7-2 to TRBJ2-5, with TRBD2 matching 10 bases. The CDR3 is made up of 15 amino acids. From germline, CDR1 is SGHTA and CDR2 FQGNSA. V was pared by 1 base and J by 5 bases, with 4 bases of the junction left unmatched. CDR3 region: CASSLGGSGGETQYF. In nucleotides, the CDR3 is TGTGCCAGCAGCTTAGGAGGTAGCGGGGGGGAGACCCAGTACTTC. Combining the CDR3 with reference TRBV7-2 and TRBJ2-5 gives the whole variable domain GAGVSQSPSNKVTEKGKDVELRCDPISGHTALYWYRQSLGQGLEFLIYFQGNSAPDKSGLPSDRFSAERTGGSVSTLTIQRTQQEDSAVYLCASSLGGSGGETQYFGPGTRLLVL.

The chain has TRBV9 and TRBJ2-3, with D maybe TRBD2 (6 bases). This CDR3 spans 15 amino acids. CDR1 is SGDLS and CDR2 is YYNGEE in the germline V gene. Trimming pared 4 bases from V and 0 bases from J, leaving 12 bases between. CDR3 region: CASSSSSVSTDTQYF. The CDR3 DNA reads as TGTGCCAGCAGCTCGTCTAGCGTTAGCACAGATACGCAGTATTTT.

This clone was recorded a few times. CDR3 nucleotides: TGCAGCGTTGCGGAACAGACGAACACTGAAGCTTTCTTT. It encodes CSVAEQTNTEAFF. The V and J genes are TRBV29-1 and TRBJ1-1; D remains unclear. The germline gives CDR1 SQVTM, CDR2 ANQGSEA. V shed 4 bases and J shed 1 base, with 10 bases lying between them. The CDR3 contains 13 residues. The full variable domain, with the rest looked up from reference TRBV29-1 and TRBJ1-1, is SAVISQKPSRDICQRGTSLTIQCQVDSQVTMMFWYRQQPGQSLTLIATANQGSEATYESGFVIDKFPISRPNLTFSTLTVSNMSPEDSSIYLCSVAEQTNTEAFFGQGTRLTVV.

The DNA for the CDR3 is TGCGCCAGCAGACGGTACTCCTACAATGAGCAGTTCTTC. Translation: CASRRYSYNEQFF. V and J are TRBV5-1 and TRBJ2-1; no firm D call. This CDR3 comprises 13 residues. Per germline, CDR1 SGHRS and CDR2 YFSETQ. Trimming cost V 5 bases and J 0 bases, with 6 bases left between them. Full variable domain (outside the CDR3, taken from reference TRBV5-1 and TRBJ2-1): KAGVTQTPRYLIKTRGQQVTLSCSPISGHRSVSWYQQTPGQGLQFLFEYFSETQRNKGNFPGRFSGRQFSNSRSEMNVSTLELGDSALYLCASRRYSYNEQFFGPGTRLTVL.

This chain joins TRBV9 and TRBJ1-2, with D possibly matching TRBD1 (5 bases). The germline CDR1 and CDR2 sequences are SGDLS and YYNGEE. CDR3 size: 13 residues. The V gene lost 0 bases and the J gene lost 2 bases, with 5 bases spanning the gap. This CDR3 is CASSVEGNYGYTF. The CDR3 DNA reads TGTGCCAGCAGCGTAGAGGGGAACTATGGCTACACCTTC.

The chain employs TRBV7-2 and TRBJ2-2; 7 nucleotides agree with TRBD2. V gave up 6 bases and J gave up 1 base; unmatched junction bases: 2. The germline V gene has CDR1 SGHTA and CDR2 FQGNSA. The length of the CDR3 is 14 residues. CDR3 amino acids: CASRAGENTGELFF. The CDR3 DNA reads TGTGCCAGCAGGGCGGGAGAGAACACCGGGGAGCTGTTTTTT.

The sample holds a few counts of this clone. The chain links TRBV29-1 to TRBJ2-7; TRBD1 matches at 10 bases. The CDR3 sequence is 13 residues long. V gave up 7 bases and J gave up 6 bases; unmatched junction bases: 9. Germline V gene sequence: CDR1 SQVTM, CDR2 ANQGSEA. The CDR3 region has the DNA TGCAGCGCCTCGGGACAGGGGAATCGCGAGCAGTACTTC. This codes for CSASGQGNREQYF.

This clone showed up just a few times. V and J are TRBV27 and TRBJ2-7; D gene ambiguous. The germline gives CDR1 MNHEY, CDR2 SMNVEV (reference sequence). Trimming left V 2 bases short and J 4 bases short, with 9 bases between. The CDR3 loop spans 13 amino acids. The CDR3 loop reads CASSLGASYEQYF. The CDR3 DNA is TGTGCCAGCAGTTTAGGAGCGTCGTACGAGCAGTACTTC.

The chain links TRBV25-1 to TRBJ1-1; 7 nucleotides match TRBD1. J was trimmed by 0 bases and V by 1 base; bases with no gene match: 5. The CDR3 extends over 16 amino acids. The germline gives CDR1 MGHDK, CDR2 SYGVNS. CDR3 sequence: CASSELGTAMNTEAFF. In nucleotides, the CDR3 is TGTGCCAGCAGTGAATTGGGGACAGCCATGAACACTGAAGCTTTCTTT.

This clone was picked up a small number of times. The V and J genes are TRBV18 and TRBJ1-5; D may be TRBD1 (6 bases). The germline V and J ends were trimmed by 3 bases and 0 bases, with 9 bases remaining between them. Germline assignment: CDR1 KGHSH and CDR2 LQKENI. The CDR3 consists of 15 residues. CDR3 in amino acids: CASSPGQISNQPQHF. CDR3 nucleotide sequence: TGTGCCAGCTCACCCGGACAGATTAGCAATCAGCCCCAGCATTTT.

This clone turned up a few times. The rearrangement links TRBV2 to TRBJ2-1, with a weak D call TRBD2 (5 bases). The V gene lost 4 bases and the J gene lost 5 bases, with 9 bases spanning the gap. Germline CDR1 reads SNHLY; CDR2 reads FYNNEI. The CDR3 is made up of 13 amino acids. The CDR3 spells CASSATRDNEQFF. The CDR3 coding sequence is TGTGCCAGCAGTGCCACTAGGGACAATGAGCAGTTCTTC.